What follows describes a single T cell receptor (beta chain). CDR3 length equals 13 residues. CDR1 and CDR2 from the germline V gene are LGHNA and YNFKEQ. Trimming pared 1 base from V and 2 bases from J, leaving 3 bases between. These data originate in a study of neoadjuvant nivolumab and ipilimumab in lung cancer. Here immunoSEQ multiplex PCR was the method, and the copy in TCRdb shows in-frame clones only, minus some. The sample contains over 25,000 clones, 65% to 85% of which appear only once. This sequence joins TRBV4-2 and TRBJ1-3; no reliable D call. The sequencing here drew on tumor tissue, taken after neoadjuvant nivolumab, alone or with ipilimumab, at or shortly before surgery. This receptor was obtained from an adult with non-small cell lung cancer. The CDR3 region is CASSQGAGNTIYF. CDR3 nucleotides: TGTGCCAGCAGCCAAGGTGCTGGAAACACCATATATTTT.